The 32 T cell receptor beta chains reported below all come from one sample, sequenced in a study of chemoradiotherapy in HPV16-positive cancers. The protocol was immunoSEQ multiplex PCR, while the TCRdb copy is restricted to in-frame clones and leaves out a portion. The sample records tens of thousands of clones, 70% to 90% being singletons. Sequences were derived from blood, sampled from a patient who underwent chemoradiotherapy. The receptors come from a human donor with HPV-associated anogenital cancer.

The genes are TRBV2 and TRBJ1-2; 9 nucleotides match TRBD1. The J segment lost 4 bases and the V segment lost 7 bases, leaving 10 bases of the junction unmatched. The CDR3 is made up of 15 amino acids. Germline V gene lookup returns CDR1 SNHLY and CDR2 FYNNEI. CDR3 protein: CASNPTRQGGYGYTF. The CDR3 DNA follows: TGTGCCAGCAACCCCACCCGACAGGGGGGCTATGGCTACACCTTC.

The gene calls are TRBV6-1 and TRBJ1-2; possibly TRBD1 for D (5 bases). V was trimmed by 6 bases and J by 7 bases, leaving 18 bases between them. This CDR3 is built from 14 residues. CDR1 MNHNS and CDR2 SASEGT come from the germline V gene. CDR3 sequence (DNA): TGTGCCAGCAGGCCCAACGGGGCCCGGGGTGGCTACACCTTC. It is translated as CASRPNGARGGYTF.

The rearrangement links TRBV7-8 to TRBJ1-5, with unresolved D. Trimming left V 0 bases short and J 4 bases short, with 7 bases between. The CDR3 is 14 residues long. Looked up from germline, CDR1 is SGHVS and CDR2 is FQNEAQ. The CDR3 coding sequence is TGTGCCAGCAGCTTAGCGGCCCAGAATCAGCCCCAGCATTTT. Protein: CASSLAAQNQPQHF. The full variable domain, rest sourced from reference TRBV7-8 and TRBJ1-5, is GAGVSQSPRYKVAKRGQDVALRCDPISGHVSLFWYQQALGQGPEFLTYFQNEAQLDKSGLPSDRFFAERPEGSVSTLKIQRTQQEDSAVYLCASSLAAQNQPQHFGDGTRLSIL.

The chain joins TRBV29-1 to TRBJ2-5; the D gene is possibly TRBD2 (6 bases). Trimming pared 7 bases from V and 1 base from J, leaving 13 bases between. Germline lookup yields CDR1 SQVTM and CDR2 ANQGSEA. The CDR3 is 13 amino acids. CDR3 nucleotides: TGCAGCGCCCACCGGGACTCCCAAGAGACCCAGTACTTC. Residues: CSAHRDSQETQYF.

The chain combines TRBV9 with TRBJ2-3; 7 nucleotides line up with TRBD2. Germline loops: CDR1 SGDLS, CDR2 YYNGEE. The V gene end was trimmed by 3 bases and the J gene end by 3 bases; junction bases not matched to a gene: 7. This CDR3 contains 15 residues. The CDR3 is CASSGRTSGTDTQYF. The CDR3 DNA is TGTGCCAGCAGCGGGCGGACTAGTGGGACAGATACGCAGTATTTT.

The chain employs TRBV18 and TRBJ1-1; D remains unclear. The V and J ends lost 2 bases and 0 bases respectively, with 4 bases between them. The germline gives CDR1 KGHSH, CDR2 LQKENI. CDR3 size: 13 residues. Written as DNA, the CDR3 is TGTGCCAGCTCACCAGATATGAACACTGAAGCTTTCTTT. It encodes CASSPDMNTEAFF.

A note on this clone: One end of the junction fails to match germline, which may point to a read error. The V call is TRBV5-6, the J call TRBJ2-7, with D maybe TRBD1 (6 bases). The CDR3 has 12 residues. Per the germline V gene, CDR1 is SGHDT and CDR2 is YYEEEE. Here the CDR3 DNA reads TGTGCCAGCAGCTCAGGGGTTAACAGGGATTTTTTC. Its translation: CASSSGVNRDFF.

This clone was observed once. This chain links TRBV6-5 with TRBJ2-7, with D possibly matching TRBD2 (5 bases). Germline V gives CDR1 MNHEY, CDR2 SVGAGI. Trimming left V 2 bases short and J 0 bases short, with 11 bases between. This CDR3 region has 15 residues. CDR3 residues: CASSYEGSSSYEQYF. CDR3 sequence (DNA): TGTGCCAGCAGTTACGAGGGATCGAGCTCCTACGAGCAGTACTTC.

Of note for this clone: The CDR3 does not close with the conserved phenylalanine or tryptophan, likely indicating a read error. The limits of the CDR3 on the DNA are not certain, so only TCRdb's listed CDR3 is given. This rearrangement joins TRBV2 to TRBJ1-1; the table's D call, TRBD1, has no DNA check behind it. The CDR3 has 12 residues if both end residues are counted. Germline values: CDR1 SNHLY, CDR2 FYNNEI. The CDR3 spells CASSERTGEARG.

This clone was seen just once. The chain links TRBV5-6 to TRBJ1-1, with a possible D match to TRBD1 (6 bases). This CDR3 has 17 residues. Trimming stripped 4 bases from V and 4 bases from J, with 23 bases between. CDR1 is SGHDT, CDR2 YYEEEE, per germline. This CDR3 is CASSPDMGAFRGTEAFF. The DNA of the CDR3 is TGTGCCAGCAGCCCGGACATGGGGGCGTTTCGTGGCACTGAAGCTTTCTTT. Full variable domain (remainder filled in from reference TRBV5-6 and TRBJ1-1): DAGVTQSPTHLIKTRGQQVTLRCSPKSGHDTVSWYQQALGQGPQFIFQYYEEEERQRGNFPDRFSGHQFPNYSSELNVNALLLGDSALYLCASSPDMGAFRGTEAFFGQGTRLTVV.

This clone was recorded once. The chain has TRBV4-1 and TRBJ2-5, with 10 bases aligning to TRBD2. V lost 1 base to trimming and J lost 5 bases; unmatched junction nucleotides: 16. Germline V lookup: CDR1 MGHRA, CDR2 YSYEKL. CDR3 size: 19 residues. CDR3 sequence reads: CASSQAGRGWASGSETQYF. CDR3 sequence (DNA): TGCGCCAGCAGCCAAGCTGGGAGGGGATGGGCTAGCGGGAGCGAGACCCAGTACTTC.

The chain links TRBV7-9 to TRBJ2-1; possibly TRBD2 for D (7 bases). Germline CDR1 reads SEHNR; CDR2 reads FQNEAQ (reference sequence). The CDR3 has 14 residues. Trimming took 7 bases from V and 5 from J, leaving 15 bases between them. The CDR3 region has the DNA TGTGCCAGCACCCTGGCGGGGGCTAACAATGAGCAGTTCTTC. Translation: CASTLAGANNEQFF.

The chain has TRBV5-1 and TRBJ1-2; TRBD1 might be the D (5 bases). Germline loops: CDR1 SGHRS, CDR2 YFSETQ. The V gene lost 0 bases and the J gene lost 4 bases, with 10 bases spanning the gap. The CDR3 consists of 14 residues. DNA of the CDR3: TGCGCCAGCAGCTTGGGCAGGGATGGCTATGGCTACACCTTC. Translation gives CASSLGRDGYGYTF.

CDR3 nucleotide sequence: TGTGCCAGTACTAAAGCGGGGGGTTCCTACGAGCAGTACTTC. It is translated as CASTKAGGSYEQYF. The chain is built from TRBV19 and TRBJ2-7, with 9 bases lining up with TRBD2. The V and J ends lost 7 bases and 1 base, in that order; junction bases with no gene match: 5. Germline CDR1 is LNHDA and CDR2 is SQIVND (reference sequence). The CDR3 sequence is 14 residues long.

In its sample, this clone ranks as medium-sized. The genes are TRBV30 and TRBJ1-1, with unresolved D. This CDR3 spans 14 amino acids. V shed 0 bases and J shed 5 bases, with 13 bases lying between them. Germline V lookup: CDR1 GTSNPN, CDR2 SVGIG (reference sequence). This CDR3 is CAWSVAAGETEAFF. DNA for the CDR3: TGTGCCTGGAGTGTAGCTGCCGGGGAGACTGAAGCTTTCTTT.

The DNA for the CDR3 is TGTGCCAGTAGTGCCCCGGGGTGGGGCTACACCTTC. Amino acid sequence: CASSAPGWGYTF. The gene calls are TRBV19 and TRBJ1-2; D gene unclear. The length of the CDR3 is 12 residues. V dropped 5 bases and J dropped 8 bases, with 12 bases sitting between them. CDR1 is LNHDA and CDR2 is SQIVND in the germline V gene (reference sequence).

V gene TRBV7-8 combines with J gene TRBJ1-5; 10 positions agree with TRBD1. V was clipped by 5 bases and J by 0 bases; unmatched bases: 7. From germline, CDR1 is SGHVS and CDR2 FQNEAQ. The CDR3 runs to 17 residues. The chain's CDR3 is CASSPRQGAFSNQPQHF. CDR3 nucleotide sequence: TGTGCCAGCAGCCCCCGACAGGGGGCTTTTAGCAATCAGCCCCAGCATTTT.

The rearrangement uses TRBV10-3 and TRBJ2-5, with 10 bases that match TRBD1. CDR1 is ENHRY and CDR2 is SYGVKD in the germline V gene. The CDR3 has 16 residues. V lost 6 bases and J lost 1; bases outside the gene matches: 8. CDR3: CAISNRDRGFQETQYF. CDR3 nucleotides: TGTGCCATCAGCAACCGGGACAGGGGATTCCAAGAGACCCAGTACTTC.

The V call is TRBV4-1, the J call TRBJ2-3; 11 nucleotides align to TRBD1. The CDR3 runs to 18 residues. Germline CDR1 and CDR2: MGHRA and YSYEKL. V dropped 3 bases and J dropped 1; count of bases not matched to a gene: 9. CDR3 nucleotides: TGCGCCAGCAGCCACCCTCCCGGACAGGGGGCCGGCACAGATACGCAGTATTTT. Its protein is CASSHPPGQGAGTDTQYF.

The chain joins TRBV7-9 to TRBJ2-7; D may be TRBD1 (6 bases). CDR1 and CDR2 from the germline V gene are SEHNR and FQNEAQ (reference sequence). V was clipped by 5 bases and J by 1 base, with 18 bases between them. The CDR3 spans 16 residues. The CDR3 DNA sequence: TGTGCCAGCAGCACAGGGTTTACCTCTTTTTCCTACGAGCAGTACTTC. This encodes CASSTGFTSFSYEQYF.

The gene calls are TRBV19 and TRBJ2-5; 10 positions match TRBD2. There are 16 residues in the CDR3. With 3 bases clipped from V and 1 base from J, the junction kept 5 bases outside the gene matches. Germline V gives CDR1 LNHDA, CDR2 SQIVND (reference sequence). Here the CDR3 DNA reads TGTGCCAGTAGTATGGGTGGACTAGCGGTCCAAGAGACCCAGTACTTC. This sequence encodes CASSMGGLAVQETQYF.

The rearrangement uses TRBV7-3 and TRBJ2-7; D unclear. Trimming left V 4 bases short and J 2 bases short, with 6 bases between. In germline, CDR1 is SGHTA, CDR2 FQGTGA. The CDR3 has 12 residues. CDR3 sequence reads: CASSSRTYEQYF. The CDR3 nucleotides read TGTGCCAGCAGCTCGAGAACCTACGAGCAGTACTTC. The whole variable domain, filled in from reference TRBV7-3 and TRBJ2-7, reads GAGVSQTPSNKVTEKGKYVELRCDPISGHTALYWYRQSLGQGPEFLIYFQGTGAADDSGLPNDRFFAVRPEGSVSTLKIQRTERGDSAVYLCASSSRTYEQYFGPGTRLTVT.

The chain employs TRBV5-4 and TRBJ2-7, with D hard to call. Trimming left V 2 bases short and J 4 bases short, with 13 bases between. The germline V gene has CDR1 SGHNT and CDR2 YYREEE (reference sequence). CDR3 length: 14 amino acids. The CDR3 loop is CASSFQTSKYEQYF. CDR3 in DNA: TGTGCCAGCAGCTTTCAGACTTCGAAGTACGAGCAGTACTTC.

V and J are TRBV18 and TRBJ2-7; no clear D. The CDR3 has 14 amino acids. The V end lost 0 bases, the J end lost 4 bases, and 10 bases lay between the germline ends. Germline loops: CDR1 KGHSH, CDR2 LQKENI. CDR3 in amino acids: CASSPPASFYEQYF. Here the CDR3 DNA reads TGTGCCAGCTCACCACCGGCTAGTTTTTACGAGCAGTACTTC.

In this sample, this clone is medium-sized. The rearrangement joins TRBV30 to TRBJ1-2, with 12 bases aligning to TRBD1. J was trimmed by 7 bases and V by 3 bases; bases with no gene match: 9. The CDR3 contains 15 residues. Germline-derived CDR1 and CDR2 are GTSNPN and SVGIG (reference sequence). The CDR3 bases are TGTGCCTGGAGCCGACCGGGACAGGGGGCTGGTGGCTACACCTTC. Translation: CAWSRPGQGAGGYTF.

The chain joins TRBV10-1 to TRBJ1-2, with 8 bases fitting TRBD1. This CDR3 spans 13 amino acids. Trimming cost V 2 bases and J 5 bases; bases outside gene matches: 1. Per germline, CDR1 WNHNN and CDR2 SYGVQD (reference sequence). The CDR3 DNA is TGCGCCAGCAGTGAGACAGGGGGGTATGGCTACACCTTC. This gives the protein CASSETGGYGYTF.

This clone was recorded only once. The CDR3 loop is CAISESTGLGDTQYF. The CDR3 DNA follows: TGTGCCATCAGTGAGTCGACGGGGCTAGGGGATACGCAGTATTTT. The chain has TRBV10-3 and TRBJ2-3, with D perhaps TRBD1 or TRBD2 (5 bases each). This CDR3 has 15 residues. CDR1 is ENHRY and CDR2 is SYGVKD in the germline V gene. Trimming cost V 0 bases and J 6 bases, with 13 bases left between them.

The genes are TRBV5-1 and TRBJ1-5, with TRBD1 matching over 11 bases. The germline V gene encodes CDR1 SGHRS and CDR2 YFSETQ. The CDR3 contains 15 residues. The V gene end was trimmed by 0 bases and the J gene end by 7 bases; junction bases not matched to a gene: 3. DNA of the CDR3: TGCGCCAGCAGCTTGGAGGGACAGGGGGGCCAGCCCCAGCATTTT. Translated: CASSLEGQGGQPQHF. Drawing the rest from reference TRBV5-1 and TRBJ1-5, the complete variable domain is KAGVTQTPRYLIKTRGQQVTLSCSPISGHRSVSWYQQTPGQGLQFLFEYFSETQRNKGNFPGRFSGRQFSNSRSEMNVSTLELGDSALYLCASSLEGQGGQPQHFGDGTRLSIL.

The V and J genes are TRBV7-9 and TRBJ2-3, with TRBD2 matching over 13 bases. Trimming at V came to 2 bases and at J to 11 bases, leaving 4 bases not matched to a gene. The CDR3 length is 14 residues. Looked up from germline, CDR1 is SEHNR and CDR2 is FQNEAQ (reference sequence). CDR3 nucleotide sequence: TGTGCCAGCAGCTTAAGGACTAGCGGGAGTGAGCAGTATTTT. Amino acid sequence: CASSLRTSGSEQYF.

This clone has a handful of counts. The rearrangement uses TRBV10-1 and TRBJ2-3, with a possible D match to TRBD2 (5 bases). V dropped 7 bases and J dropped 3 bases, with 14 bases sitting between them. Germline V gives CDR1 WNHNN, CDR2 SYGVQD (reference sequence). CDR3 length equals 14 residues. CDR3 residues: CASTSGRGTDTQYF. CDR3 DNA: TGCGCCAGCACTTCTGGACGGGGAACAGATACGCAGTATTTT.

The rearrangement uses TRBV29-1 and TRBJ1-2; D is possibly TRBD1 (6 bases). V gave up 5 bases and J gave up 3 bases, with 13 bases separating them. From germline, CDR1 is SQVTM and CDR2 ANQGSEA. The CDR3 contains 13 residues. This CDR3 reads CSVTHRVDYGYTF. CDR3 sequence (DNA): TGCAGCGTTACCCACAGGGTAGACTATGGCTACACCTTC. Supplemented by reference TRBV29-1 and TRBJ1-2, the full variable domain reads SAVISQKPSRDICQRGTSLTIQCQVDSQVTMMFWYRQQPGQSLTLIATANQGSEATYESGFVIDKFPISRPNLTFSTLTVSNMSPEDSSIYLCSVTHRVDYGYTFGSGTRLTVV.

V and J are TRBV5-6 and TRBJ2-1; 7 bases are shared with TRBD1. The CDR3 has 14 amino acids. Germline CDR1 reads SGHDT; CDR2 reads YYEEEE. V dropped 4 bases and J dropped 5; count of bases not matched to a gene: 6. This CDR3 reads CASSLRTGNNEQFF. The CDR3 DNA reads as TGTGCCAGCAGCCTGCGGACAGGAAACAATGAGCAGTTCTTC.